Listed below are T cell receptor beta chains from one sample, sequenced in a study of T cell repertoires in cytomegalovirus infection. Using its own MiXCR run on the reads, TCRdb lists one record per CDR3 protein. The table shows a few hundred thousand distinct CDR3 sequences, with under 45% occurring only once. Their recognized antigens are unknown. This specimen consisted of cultured PBMCs, obtained from culture after CMV antigen stimulation. All receptors derive from a human donor in good health (CMV status not recorded). Some clones in this sample may be carry-over from other donors' samples. Both conserved end residues are part of each CDR3. Fields, in order: V gene, J gene, clone size, CDR3 length, D gene, CDR3 protein, CDR3 DNA. A D gene is named only where the DNA matches it firmly. Size is omitted from some rows. Given values are once, few, many or a class for expanded clones.

V gene: TRBV7-8; J gene: TRBJ2-3; clone size: few; CDR3 length: 14; D gene: .; CDR3 protein: CASSHRALTDTQYF; CDR3 DNA: TGTGCCAGCAGCCACCGGGCCCTCACAGATACGCAGTATTTT
V gene: TRBV14; J gene: TRBJ2-2; clone size: .; CDR3 length: 14; D gene: TRBD1; CDR3 protein: CASSRTGIAGELFF; CDR3 DNA: TGTGCCAGCAGCCGGACAGGGATCGCCGGGGAGCTGTTTTTT
V gene: TRBV11-1; J gene: TRBJ1-1; clone size: .; CDR3 length: 15; D gene: TRBD1; CDR3 protein: CASSLKTRGHTEAFF; CDR3 DNA: TGTGCCAGCAGCTTAAAAACCAGGGGGCACACTGAAGCTTTCTTT
V gene: TRBV7-2; J gene: TRBJ2-7; clone size: .; CDR3 length: 13; D gene: .; CDR3 protein: CASSRTGIYEQYF; CDR3 DNA: TGTGCCAGCAGCCGAACAGGGATCTACGAGCAGTACTTC
V gene: TRBV6-1; J gene: TRBJ2-3; clone size: .; CDR3 length: 16; D gene: .; CDR3 protein: CASSAARLLGLDTQYF; CDR3 DNA: TGTGCCAGCAGTGCCGCCAGACTACTAGGTTTAGATACGCAGTATTTT
V gene: TRBV11-2; J gene: TRBJ2-7; clone size: .; CDR3 length: 14; D gene: TRBD1; CDR3 protein: CASSWGQSITQQYF; CDR3 DNA: TGTGCCAGCAGCTGGGGACAGAGTATTACCCAGCAGTACTTC
V gene: TRBV15; J gene: TRBJ2-7; clone size: .; CDR3 length: 13; D gene: .; CDR3 protein: CATSSWQGPEQYF; CDR3 DNA: TGTGCCACCAGCAGCTGGCAGGGGCCCGAGCAGTACTTC
V gene: TRBV20-1; J gene: TRBJ2-5; clone size: .; CDR3 length: 14; D gene: .; CDR3 protein: CSARDLEWEETQYF; CDR3 DNA: TGCAGTGCTAGAGATCTGGAGTGGGAAGAGACCCAGTACTTC
V gene: TRBV19; J gene: TRBJ1-6; clone size: .; CDR3 length: 16; D gene: .; CDR3 protein: CASSLRQSSYNSPLHF; CDR3 DNA: TGTGCCAGTAGTCTCCGGCAGAGCTCCTATAATTCACCCCTCCACTTT
V gene: TRBV7-8; J gene: TRBJ2-3; clone size: .; CDR3 length: 15; D gene: .; CDR3 protein: CASSSGLIRTDTQYF; CDR3 DNA: TGTGCCAGCAGCTCGGGGTTGATCCGCACAGATACGCAGTATTTT
V gene: TRBV15; J gene: TRBJ1-5; clone size: .; CDR3 length: 14; D gene: .; CDR3 protein: CATGSGGSNQPQHF; CDR3 DNA: TGTGCCACCGGTTCTGGGGGGAGCAATCAGCCCCAGCATTTT
V gene: TRBV20-1; J gene: TRBJ2-1; clone size: .; CDR3 length: 18; D gene: TRBD2; CDR3 protein: CSASTGLAGLSSYNEQFF; CDR3 DNA: TGCAGTGCTTCGACGGGACTAGCGGGCCTTAGCTCCTACAATGAGCAGTTCTTC
V gene: TRBV19; J gene: TRBJ2-2; clone size: few; CDR3 length: 14; D gene: .; CDR3 protein: CASSTPLGVWELFF; CDR3 DNA: TGTGCCAGTAGTACCCCTCTCGGGGTCTGGGAGCTGTTTTTT
V gene: TRBV12-3/TRBV12-4; J gene: TRBJ2-7; clone size: .; CDR3 length: 15; D gene: .; CDR3 protein: CASRISGGEPNEQYF; CDR3 DNA: TGTGCCAGCAGGATCTCGGGGGGCGAACCTAACGAGCAGTACTTC
V gene: TRBV6-2/TRBV6-3; J gene: TRBJ2-7; clone size: .; CDR3 length: 16; D gene: .; CDR3 protein: CASMPQVWRDSYEQYF; CDR3 DNA: TGTGCCAGCATGCCCCAAGTTTGGCGGGACTCCTACGAGCAGTACTTC
V gene: TRBV11-1; J gene: TRBJ2-7; clone size: .; CDR3 length: 15; D gene: .; CDR3 protein: CASSPYEGLASEQYF; CDR3 DNA: TGTGCCAGCAGCCCGTACGAGGGTCTCGCGAGCGAGCAGTACTTC
V gene: TRBV10-3; J gene: TRBJ2-3; clone size: .; CDR3 length: 14; D gene: .; CDR3 protein: CAISPGGQTDTQYF; CDR3 DNA: TGTGCCATCAGTCCCGGGGGGCAGACAGATACGCAGTATTTT
V gene: TRBV12-3/TRBV12-4; J gene: TRBJ2-1; clone size: .; CDR3 length: 13; D gene: .; CDR3 protein: CASSLEGDREQFF; CDR3 DNA: TGTGCCAGCAGTCTCGAAGGGGATCGAGAGCAGTTCTTC
V gene: TRBV6-2/TRBV6-3; J gene: TRBJ1-2; clone size: .; CDR3 length: 12; D gene: .; CDR3 protein: CASSPSDYGYTF; CDR3 DNA: TGTGCCAGCAGTCCGAGCGACTATGGCTACACCTTC
V gene: TRBV28; J gene: TRBJ2-3; clone size: .; CDR3 length: 15; D gene: .; CDR3 protein: CASREGEGGTDTQYF; CDR3 DNA: TGTGCCAGCAGGGAGGGGGAAGGTGGCACAGATACGCAGTATTTT
V gene: TRBV11-2; J gene: TRBJ2-1; clone size: few; CDR3 length: 14; D gene: .; CDR3 protein: CASSLDPAVTEQFF; CDR3 DNA: TGTGCCAGCAGCTTAGATCCGGCCGTAACGGAGCAGTTCTTC
V gene: TRBV7-2; J gene: TRBJ2-7; clone size: .; CDR3 length: 15; D gene: .; CDR3 protein: CASSLAYGLMTEQYF; CDR3 DNA: TGTGCCAGCAGCTTAGCGTACGGACTAATGACCGAGCAGTACTTC
V gene: TRBV6-5; J gene: TRBJ2-7; clone size: once; CDR3 length: 16; D gene: .; CDR3 protein: CASSYSLRDGGYEQYF; CDR3 DNA: TGTGCCAGCAGTTACTCATTGAGGGACGGAGGATACGAGCAGTACTTC
V gene: TRBV3-1; J gene: TRBJ1-5; clone size: few; CDR3 length: 16; D gene: .; CDR3 protein: CASSQGSRGVNQPQHF; CDR3 DNA: TGTGCCAGCAGCCAAGGAAGCAGGGGAGTCAATCAGCCCCAGCATTTT
V gene: TRBV2; J gene: TRBJ2-1; clone size: .; CDR3 length: 13; D gene: .; CDR3 protein: CASGLLRVNEQFF; CDR3 DNA: TGTGCCAGTGGACTCCTCAGAGTAAATGAGCAGTTCTTC
V gene: TRBV11-2; J gene: TRBJ1-3; clone size: few; CDR3 length: 16; D gene: TRBD1; CDR3 protein: CASSLNRQGSGNTIYF; CDR3 DNA: TGTGCCAGCAGCTTAAACCGACAGGGCTCTGGAAACACCATATATTTT
V gene: TRBV9; J gene: TRBJ2-6; clone size: .; CDR3 length: 15; D gene: .; CDR3 protein: CASSVVGAGANVLTF; CDR3 DNA: TGTGCCAGCAGCGTAGTTGGGGCTGGGGCCAACGTCCTGACTTTC
V gene: TRBV7-2; J gene: TRBJ2-2; clone size: many; CDR3 length: 13; D gene: .; CDR3 protein: CASSPRSTGELFF; CDR3 DNA: TGTGCCAGCAGCCCTCGTTCGACCGGGGAGCTGTTTTTT
V gene: TRBV12-3/TRBV12-4; J gene: TRBJ2-3; clone size: few; CDR3 length: 19; D gene: TRBD2; CDR3 protein: CASSLATSGTGDSTDTQYF; CDR3 DNA: TGTGCCAGCAGTTTAGCGACTAGCGGGACGGGAGATAGCACAGATACGCAGTATTTT
V gene: TRBV6-2/TRBV6-3; J gene: TRBJ1-5; clone size: .; CDR3 length: 13; D gene: .; CDR3 protein: CASSNGEGQPQHF; CDR3 DNA: TGTGCCAGCAGTAACGGGGAGGGGCAGCCCCAGCATTTT
V gene: TRBV19; J gene: TRBJ2-2; clone size: .; CDR3 length: 15; D gene: .; CDR3 protein: CASSIRRANVGELFF; CDR3 DNA: TGTGCCAGTAGTATTCGCAGGGCGAACGTCGGGGAGCTGTTTTTT
V gene: TRBV29-1; J gene: TRBJ1-1; clone size: few; CDR3 length: 12; D gene: .; CDR3 protein: CSVAERNTEAFF; CDR3 DNA: TGCAGCGTTGCCGAACGGAACACTGAAGCTTTCTTT
V gene: TRBV6-1; J gene: TRBJ1-5; clone size: few; CDR3 length: 12; D gene: .; CDR3 protein: CASSQGAKPQHF; CDR3 DNA: TGTGCCAGCAGCCAAGGGGCGAAGCCCCAGCATTTT
V gene: TRBV10-3; J gene: TRBJ2-5; clone size: few; CDR3 length: 14; D gene: .; CDR3 protein: CAIKGGFGKETQYF; CDR3 DNA: TGTGCCATCAAGGGGGGCTTTGGAAAAGAGACCCAGTACTTC
V gene: TRBV29-1; J gene: TRBJ1-3; clone size: few; CDR3 length: 13; D gene: TRBD1; CDR3 protein: CSVRQGSGNTIYF; CDR3 DNA: TGCAGCGTTCGACAGGGTTCTGGAAACACCATATATTTT
V gene: TRBV27; J gene: TRBJ2-1; clone size: .; CDR3 length: 13; D gene: .; CDR3 protein: CASSLGRTNEQFF; CDR3 DNA: TGTGCCAGCAGTTTAGGCCGGACGAATGAGCAGTTCTTC
V gene: TRBV20-1; J gene: TRBJ1-1; clone size: .; CDR3 length: 14; D gene: TRBD1; CDR3 protein: CSARGSRGFTEAFF; CDR3 DNA: TGCAGTGCTAGAGGATCCAGGGGGTTCACTGAAGCTTTCTTT
V gene: TRBV5-4; J gene: TRBJ2-7; clone size: .; CDR3 length: 14; D gene: .; CDR3 protein: CASSLASGLGEQYF; CDR3 DNA: TGTGCCAGCAGCTTGGCATCCGGGTTGGGCGAGCAGTACTTC
V gene: TRBV11-2; J gene: TRBJ2-1; clone size: .; CDR3 length: 15; D gene: .; CDR3 protein: CASSPSLFFYNEQFF; CDR3 DNA: TGTGCCAGCAGTCCTAGCCTTTTTTTCTACAATGAGCAGTTCTTC
V gene: TRBV7-6; J gene: TRBJ2-3; clone size: .; CDR3 length: 13; D gene: .; CDR3 protein: CASSLSDPDTQYF; CDR3 DNA: TGTGCCAGCAGCTTAAGTGACCCGGATACGCAGTATTTT
V gene: TRBV6-2/TRBV6-3; J gene: TRBJ2-2; clone size: few; CDR3 length: 15; D gene: .; CDR3 protein: CASSYSSGRTGELFF; CDR3 DNA: TGTGCCAGCAGTTACTCTTCAGGCAGGACCGGGGAGCTGTTTTTT
V gene: TRBV4-3; J gene: TRBJ1-2; clone size: few; CDR3 length: 18; D gene: .; CDR3 protein: CASSQDPKMEVDFYGYTF; CDR3 DNA: TGCGCCAGCAGCCAAGACCCGAAGATGGAGGTGGATTTCTATGGCTACACCTTC
V gene: TRBV4-1; J gene: TRBJ1-4; clone size: .; CDR3 length: 16; D gene: .; CDR3 protein: CASSQLGRGPGEKLFF; CDR3 DNA: TGCGCCAGCAGCCAATTGGGACGGGGACCGGGTGAAAAACTGTTTTTT
V gene: TRBV6-6; J gene: TRBJ1-4; clone size: few; CDR3 length: 13; D gene: TRBD1; CDR3 protein: CASAGTGGEKLFF; CDR3 DNA: TGTGCCAGTGCCGGGACAGGGGGTGAAAAACTGTTTTTT
V gene: TRBV7-2; J gene: TRBJ2-1; clone size: few; CDR3 length: 17; D gene: TRBD1; CDR3 protein: CASSGHTAGTGYNEQFF; CDR3 DNA: TGTGCCAGCAGCGGACACACAGCCGGGACAGGGTACAATGAGCAGTTCTTC
V gene: TRBV20-1; J gene: TRBJ1-1; clone size: .; CDR3 length: 11; D gene: .; CDR3 protein: CRASGDTEAFF; CDR3 DNA: TGCAGGGCGTCGGGGGACACTGAAGCTTTCTTT
V gene: TRBV29-1; J gene: TRBJ2-1; clone size: .; CDR3 length: 15; D gene: .; CDR3 protein: CSCRESGAVYGEQFF; CDR3 DNA: TGCAGCTGCCGGGAATCAGGGGCAGTTTATGGTGAGCAGTTCTTC
V gene: TRBV5-1; J gene: TRBJ1-6; clone size: .; CDR3 length: 17; D gene: TRBD1; CDR3 protein: CASSKDRGREAVSPLHF; CDR3 DNA: TGCGCCAGCAGCAAGGACAGGGGGCGCGAAGCGGTATCACCCCTCCACTTT
V gene: TRBV19; J gene: TRBJ2-4; clone size: few; CDR3 length: 16; D gene: .; CDR3 protein: CASSIARGPAKNIQYF; CDR3 DNA: TGTGCCAGTAGTATAGCTCGAGGTCCAGCCAAAAACATTCAGTACTTC